Listed below are T cell receptor beta chains from one sample, sequenced in a study of beta chain features in type 1 diabetes. Assay: immunoSEQ multiplex PCR; the TCRdb copy retains only in-frame clones and omits some. The sample includes approximately 170,000 clones, 6.5% to 9.5% seen only once; the top ten take around 0.94%. The sequenced sample consisted of central memory CD4+ T cells from blood. These TCRs come from a middle-aged woman with type 1 diabetes. CDR3s include the opening cysteine and the closing phenylalanine or tryptophan. A D gene is named only where the DNA matches it firmly. Rows give clone size only sometimes, using once, few, many, or a class for an expanded clone.

clone_size	d_call	v_call	j_call	cdr3_aa	cdr3_nt
.	TRBD2	TRBV5-1	TRBJ2-3	CASETSGRGDTQYF	TGCGCCAGCGAGACTAGCGGGAGAGGAGATACGCAGTATTTT
.	.	TRBV9	TRBJ2-7	CASSVEASSGQYF	TGTGCCAGCAGCGTAGAAGCTAGCTCAGGGCAGTACTTC
.	.	TRBV4-3	TRBJ2-1	CASSLRSSATRNNEQFF	TGCGCCAGCAGCCTTCGGAGTAGCGCGACACGGAACAATGAGCAGTTCTTC
few	TRBD2	TRBV6-5	TRBJ2-7	CAISEKRELNEQYF	TGTGCCATCAGTGAGAAGCGGGAGCTCAACGAGCAGTACTTC
.	.	TRBV7-9	TRBJ2-3	CASSPSQVTDTQYF	TGTGCCAGCAGCCCCTCCCAGGTCACAGATACGCAGTATTTT
.	.	TRBV30	TRBJ1-1	CAWTPWNTEAFF	TGTGCCTGGACCCCTTGGAACACTGAAGCTTTCTTT
.	.	TRBV7-2	TRBJ1-6	CASSSGTMNSPLHF	TGTGCCAGCAGTTCCGGGACAATGAATTCACCCCTCCACTTT
.	.	TRBV5-4	TRBJ1-4	CASSLRGSDEKLFF	TGTGCCAGCAGCTTGCGAGGGTCAGACGAAAAACTGTTTTTT
.	.	TRBV11-2	TRBJ1-3	CASSSPANQGIGNTIYF	TGTGCCAGCAGCTCGCCAGCTAATCAGGGGATCGGAAACACCATATATTTT
.	.	TRBV7-8	TRBJ1-5	CASSYQGTQPQHF	TGTGCCAGCAGCTACCAGGGAACTCAGCCCCAGCATTTT
few	TRBD2	TRBV7-2	TRBJ2-3	CASSLGRLAGSRDDTQYF	TGTGCCAGCAGCTTAGGGAGACTAGCGGGGAGCCGGGACGATACGCAGTATTTT
few	.	TRBV5-1	TRBJ1-1	CASSLLTDTEAFF	TGCGCCAGCAGCTTACTGACAGACACTGAAGCTTTCTTT
.	.	TRBV19	TRBJ1-1	CASSIPDPGTEAFF	TGTGCCAGTAGTATACCCGATCCCGGCACTGAAGCTTTCTTT
.	TRBD2	TRBV2	TRBJ2-3	CASSDLAGSTDTQYF	TGTGCCAGCAGTGATTTAGCGGGGAGCACAGATACGCAGTATTTT
few	TRBD2	TRBV5-1	TRBJ2-1	CASSLGTSGRNSYNEQFF	TGCGCCAGCAGCTTGGGTACTAGCGGGAGGAACTCCTACAATGAGCAGTTCTTC
.	.	TRBV28	TRBJ2-7	CASSLPRGTLSSYEQYF	TGTGCCAGCAGTCTCCCCCGTGGGACACTTAGCTCCTACGAGCAGTACTTC
.	.	TRBV2	TRBJ1-5	CASSMDSSNQPQHF	TGTGCCAGCAGTATGGACAGCTCCAATCAGCCCCAGCATTTT
few	.	TRBV6-6	TRBJ1-1	CAVRDYDTEAFF	TGTGCCGTCCGGGACTATGACACTGAAGCTTTCTTT
many	.	TRBV30	TRBJ1-1	CAWSRGHWNTEAFF	TGTGCCTGGAGTAGGGGACATTGGAACACTGAAGCTTTCTTT
few	.	TRBV5-1	TRBJ1-1	CASSLVPNTEAFF	TGCGCCAGCAGCTTGGTCCCTAACACTGAAGCTTTCTTT
.	TRBD1	TRBV6-5	TRBJ1-2	CASSFSTGRGYTF	TGTGCCAGCAGTTTTTCGACAGGGCGAGGCTACACCTTC
.	TRBD1	TRBV25-1	TRBJ1-2	CASSGDSPRHGYTF	TGTGCCAGCTCGGGGGACAGCCCTCGGCATGGCTACACCTTC
.	.	TRBV7-2	TRBJ2-1	CASSLGHDEQFF	TGTGCCAGCAGCTTAGGGCACGATGAGCAGTTCTTC
few	TRBD1	TRBV2	TRBJ1-1	CASCRDQGAEAFF	TGTGCCAGCTGCCGGGACCAGGGGGCTGAAGCTTTCTTT
few	.	TRBV10-3	TRBJ1-2	CAISDEETAYGYTF	TGTGCCATCAGTGATGAAGAGACAGCCTATGGCTACACCTTC
.	.	TRBV29-1	TRBJ1-1	CSGLAVRRAFF	TGCAGCGGGCTGGCGGTAAGGCGCGCTTTCTTT
few	.	TRBV7-8	TRBJ1-5	CASSLAPGRHNQPQHF	TGTGCCAGCAGCTTAGCCCCAGGAAGGCACAATCAGCCCCAGCATTTT
few	.	TRBV5-8	TRBJ1-5	CASSLDRNQPQHF	TGTGCCAGCAGCTTGGACAGGAATCAGCCCCAGCATTTT
few	TRBD1	TRBV6-1	TRBJ1-2	CASSPRTGAGYTF	TGTGCCAGCAGTCCCCGGACAGGGGCTGGCTACACCTTC
few	TRBD1	TRBV19	TRBJ2-6	CASSRDSYSGANVLTF	TGTGCCAGTAGTAGGGACAGTTACTCTGGGGCCAACGTCCTGACTTTC
.	TRBD2	TRBV30	TRBJ2-7	CAWSGSSGFAYEQYF	TGTGCCTGGAGCGGTTCTAGCGGGTTTGCCTACGAGCAGTACTTC
.	.	TRBV19	TRBJ1-2	CASRPTEANYGYTF	TGTGCCAGTAGGCCGACAGAAGCTAACTATGGCTACACCTTC
.	.	TRBV7-2	TRBJ2-3	CASSARTASSDTQYF	TGTGCCAGCAGCGCCCGGACAGCCAGCTCAGATACGCAGTATTTT
.	TRBD1	TRBV29-1	TRBJ1-2	CVASGTGGAYGYTF	TGCGTCGCCTCCGGGACAGGGGGCGCGTATGGCTACACCTTC
many	.	TRBV23-1	TRBJ2-1	CASRPGHQLAEQFF	TGCGCCAGCAGACCGGGACACCAGCTAGCTGAGCAGTTCTTC
few	.	TRBV7-9	TRBJ1-1	CASRDKDRLNTEAFF	TGTGCCAGCAGGGATAAGGACAGATTGAACACTGAAGCTTTCTTT
.	TRBD2	TRBV7-3	TRBJ2-1	CASSTIAGGPNEQFF	TGTGCCAGCAGCACCATAGCGGGAGGGCCCAATGAGCAGTTCTTC
.	TRBD1	TRBV30	TRBJ1-5	CAWSPRGQEPQHF	TGTGCCTGGAGCCCCAGGGGACAGGAGCCCCAGCATTTT
few	TRBD1	TRBV10-3	TRBJ2-7	CAIRKGQGAPYEQYF	TGTGCCATCAGAAAGGGACAGGGTGCGCCCTACGAGCAGTACTTC
many	.	TRBV19	TRBJ2-5	CASTSRGSQETQYF	TGTGCCAGTACTTCCCGGGGGAGCCAAGAGACCCAGTACTTC
few	.	TRBV19	TRBJ2-4	CASSIGGRLAKNIQYF	TGTGCCAGTAGTATCGGCGGCAGACTAGCCAAAAACATTCAGTACTTC
few	.	TRBV7-2	TRBJ2-3	CASSSRRGDTQYF	TGTGCCAGCAGCTCACGTAGAGGAGATACGCAGTATTTT
.	.	TRBV5-1	TRBJ1-1	CASSLVGALLPEAFF	TGCGCCAGCAGCTTGGTTGGGGCTTTACTCCCTGAAGCTTTCTTT
few	TRBD1	TRBV25-1	TRBJ2-5	CASGGPTGGTGTQYF	TGTGCCAGCGGGGGTCCGACAGGGGGGACCGGGACCCAGTACTTC
few	TRBD1	TRBV19	TRBJ2-2	CASTSTGAAGELFF	TGTGCCAGTACCTCGACAGGGGCGGCCGGGGAGCTGTTTTTT
.	TRBD1	TRBV28	TRBJ1-5	CASSFRDRGVEPQHF	TGTGCCAGCAGTTTCCGGGACAGGGGAGTGGAGCCCCAGCATTTT
.	.	TRBV28	TRBJ1-2	CASSSLYYGYTF	TGTGCCAGCAGTTCCCTGTACTATGGCTACACCTTC
.	.	TRBV5-5	TRBJ1-1	CASSFSGAGLNTEAFF	TGTGCCAGCAGCTTCTCCGGAGCGGGACTGAACACTGAAGCTTTCTTT
.	.	TRBV18	TRBJ2-7	CASSLESGEQYF	TGTGCCAGCTCACTAGAGTCCGGCGAGCAGTACTTC
few	TRBD1	TRBV6-1	TRBJ2-3	CASSARTGTSTDTQYF	TGTGCCAGCAGTGCCCGGACAGGGACGAGCACAGATACGCAGTATTTT